This note documents a single TCR beta chain sequence. Its antigen is unidentified. The V and J ends lost 6 bases and 2 bases, in that order; junction bases with no gene match: 5. Looked up from germline, CDR1 is KGHSH and CDR2 is LQKENI. The CDR3 loop spans 15 amino acids. The data derive from a study of cytomegalovirus exposure and HLA in healthy donors. Findings of the study overall: Investigators reported 150 to 200 TCR beta chains as tied to cytomegalovirus. With high specificity and sensitivity, the classifier reportedly diagnosed cytomegalovirus status.

Only in-frame clones appear in the TCRdb table, and some are missing; sequencing was by immunoSEQ multiplex PCR. Of about 280,000 clones in the sample, approximately 88% were seen once. Source material: PBMCs. The chain uses TRBV18 and TRBJ1-2; 11 nucleotides match TRBD1. This TCR was sampled from a young woman in good health and CMV-seronegative. The CDR3 DNA reads TGTGCCAGCTCCCTCGGACAGGGGGCCAACTATGGCTACACCTTC. The encoded protein is CASSLGQGANYGYTF.